Listed here are 21 T cell receptor beta chains from one sample, sequenced in a study of cytomegalovirus exposure and HLA in healthy donors. 60 Vbeta and 13 Jbeta primers were used in PCR. The table came from immunoSEQ multiplex PCR; TCRdb's copy has only in-frame clones and leaves some out. This table has around 140,000 clones, 83% appearing once. Sequencing used PBMCs. The source of these receptors is a man aged 35-49 years in good health and CMV-seronegative.

The chain links TRBV5-4 to TRBJ2-1, with 8 bases identical to TRBD2. This CDR3 is 15 amino acids long. J gave up 3 bases and V 7 bases, and 9 bases lay outside the gene matches. The germline V gene has CDR1 SGHNT and CDR2 YYREEE (reference sequence). The CDR3 region has the DNA TGTGCCAGCGGCGCGGCGGGAGGTGTCTACAATGAGCAGTTCTTC. It specifies CASGAAGGVYNEQFF.

The chain recombines TRBV5-1 with TRBJ2-2; a weak D match, TRBD1 (5 bases). Trimming cost V 5 bases and J 0 bases, with 11 bases left between them. Germline values: CDR1 SGHRS, CDR2 YFSETQ. The CDR3 extends over 15 amino acids. The CDR3 here is CASRGTGSNTGELFF. CDR3 DNA: TGCGCCAGCAGGGGTACAGGTTCGAACACCGGGGAGCTGTTTTTT.

This chain connects TRBV6-1 to TRBJ2-7; 8 nucleotides match TRBD2. The V and J ends lost 6 bases and 3 bases, in that order; junction bases with no gene match: 7. From germline, CDR1 is MNHNS and CDR2 SASEGT. The CDR3 totals 14 residues. The CDR3 sequence: CASRGRAGVYEQYF. CDR3 DNA: TGTGCCAGCAGGGGAAGAGCGGGAGTCTACGAGCAGTACTTC.

This clone has more than one count but fewer than ten. J is TRBJ2-7 and V is TRBV13, with a tentative D call TRBD1 (5 bases). The germline V gene encodes CDR1 PRHDT and CDR2 FYEKMQ (reference sequence). Trimming stripped 5 bases from V and 3 bases from J, with 8 bases between. The length of the CDR3 is 12 residues. This chain's CDR3 is CASSPQGYEQYF. The DNA for the CDR3 is TGTGCCAGCAGCCCCCAGGGCTACGAGCAGTACTTC.

This clone showed up just a few times. This rearrangement joins TRBV7-2 to TRBJ2-7, with a weak D call TRBD1 (5 bases). The ends were cut back, 3 bases at V and 7 bases at J, with 10 bases in the middle. Germline values: CDR1 SGHTA, CDR2 FQGNSA. The CDR3 runs 12 residues. CDR3 sequence (DNA): TGTGCCAGCAGCTTTAGGGGCAAAGAGCAGTACTTC. It translates to CASSFRGKEQYF.

The rearrangement joins TRBV5-1 to TRBJ2-4; 9 bases are shared with TRBD2. Germline CDR1 is SGHRS and CDR2 is YFSETQ. The CDR3 sequence is 14 residues long. After removal of 1 base from V and 9 bases from J, the junction contained 5 bases not matched to a gene. As DNA, the CDR3 is TGCGCCAGCAGCTTGCTAGCGGGATGGGGCATTCAGTACTTC. This encodes CASSLLAGWGIQYF.

The rearrangement links TRBV13 to TRBJ2-7; TRBD2 might be the D (6 bases). Trimming pared 4 bases from V and 3 bases from J, leaving 10 bases between. Germline loops: CDR1 PRHDT, CDR2 FYEKMQ (reference sequence). The CDR3 is 13 residues long. The CDR3 protein is CASSSAGHYEQYF. The CDR3 DNA sequence: TGTGCCAGCAGCTCTGCGGGGCACTACGAGCAGTACTTC.

The chain links TRBV4-3 to TRBJ1-5; D is ambiguous. Trimming shortened V by 0 bases and J by 0 bases, and 9 bases separated the two germline ends. This CDR3 comprises 16 residues. Germline V lookup: CDR1 LGHNA, CDR2 YSLEER. CDR3 sequence: CASSQDLTHSNQPQHF. DNA of the CDR3: TGCGCCAGCAGCCAAGACCTAACTCATAGCAATCAGCCCCAGCATTTT.

The chain links TRBV28 to TRBJ1-2; TRBD1 matches 12 bases. After removal of 2 bases from V and 3 bases from J, the junction contained 10 bases not matched to a gene. The CDR3 runs to 18 residues. Germline-derived CDR1 and CDR2 are MDHEN and SYDVKM. The CDR3 here is CASSLHRDRGLEDYGYTF. As DNA, the CDR3 is TGTGCCAGCAGTTTACACCGGGACAGGGGGCTAGAGGACTATGGCTACACCTTC.

This chain connects TRBV5-4 to TRBJ2-5, with TRBD2 matching over 12 bases. V lost 2 bases to trimming and J lost 5 bases; unmatched junction nucleotides: 7. This CDR3 has 16 residues. Germline assignment: CDR1 SGHNT and CDR2 YYREEE (reference sequence). CDR3 nucleotides: TGTGCCAGCAGCTTAAAGACTAGCGGGGGCGGGGAGACCCAGTACTTC. Its protein product is CASSLKTSGGGETQYF.

This clone was counted between two and nine times. This rearrangement joins TRBV6-5 to TRBJ2-7; TRBD2 matches 8 bases. This CDR3 is 15 amino acids long. Trimming removed 5 bases from V and 3 bases from J; junction bases left unmatched: 9. Germline loops: CDR1 MNHEY, CDR2 SVGAGI. CDR3 sequence (DNA): TGTGCCAGCAGTCCTCTGGCGGGGGGATACTACGAGCAGTACTTC. This codes for CASSPLAGGYYEQYF.

The V and J genes are TRBV5-4 and TRBJ1-1; D gene ambiguous. The CDR3 extends over 13 amino acids. Per germline, CDR1 SGHNT and CDR2 YYREEE (reference sequence). V lost 4 bases to trimming and J lost 4 bases, with 11 bases between them. The DNA for the CDR3 is TGTGCCAGCAGCACCACCCCAGGCACTGAAGCTTTCTTT. This translates into CASSTTPGTEAFF.

The CDR3: CASSDTGTGTEAFF. In nucleotides, the CDR3 is TGTGCCAGCAGTGACACAGGGACGGGCACTGAAGCTTTCTTT. The genes are TRBV2 and TRBJ1-1, with a weak D call TRBD1 (6 bases). The CDR3 length is 14 residues. V was trimmed by 3 bases and J by 4 bases, leaving 12 bases between them. Germline V CDR1 and CDR2: SNHLY, FYNNEI.

Only a few counts were recorded for this clone. The chain combines TRBV25-1 with TRBJ1-2; 7 bases are shared with TRBD1. Looked up from germline, CDR1 is MGHDK and CDR2 is SYGVNS. This CDR3 contains 16 residues. Trimming took 1 base from V and 8 from J; bases not matched to a gene: 13. The CDR3 reads CASSESYRQGRAGYTF. The CDR3 DNA follows: TGTGCCAGCAGTGAATCTTATCGACAGGGCCGGGCAGGCTACACCTTC.

V gene TRBV9 combines with J gene TRBJ2-2; no definite D call. V was pared by 4 bases and J by 0 bases, with 13 bases between. This CDR3 has 16 residues. The germline V gene encodes CDR1 SGDLS and CDR2 YYNGEE. CDR3: CASSPRSYPNTGELFF. In DNA form, the CDR3 reads TGTGCCAGCAGCCCGAGGAGCTACCCGAACACCGGGGAGCTGTTTTTT.

V and J are TRBV5-1 and TRBJ2-7; 13 nucleotides agree with TRBD2. Germline V lookup: CDR1 SGHRS, CDR2 YFSETQ. The CDR3 loop spans 15 amino acids. Trimming took 3 bases from V and 4 from J; bases not matched to a gene: 4. CDR3 in amino acids: CASSWTSGSVYEQYF. In DNA form, the CDR3 reads TGCGCCAGCAGCTGGACTAGCGGGAGTGTTTACGAGCAGTACTTC.

V is TRBV7-9 and J is TRBJ2-3; 14 bases match TRBD2. V lost 4 bases, J lost 2 bases, and 2 bases stayed unmatched. CDR1 and CDR2 from the germline V gene are SEHNR and FQNEAQ (reference sequence). The CDR3 spans 16 residues. CDR3 region: CASSSGLAGVTDTQYF. DNA for the CDR3: TGTGCCAGCAGCTCGGGACTAGCGGGGGTCACAGATACGCAGTATTTT.

The sample holds one count of this clone. The rearrangement uses TRBV11-3 and TRBJ1-4, with 9 bases lining up with TRBD1. The CDR3 sequence is 17 residues long. The junction had 11 bases not matched to a gene; V was cut back by 2 bases and J by 7 bases. Germline CDR1 SGHNT, CDR2 YENEEA. This chain's CDR3 is CASSLPGDRDLGEKLFF. The DNA for the CDR3 is TGTGCCAGCAGCTTACCAGGGGACAGGGACTTAGGTGAAAAACTGTTTTTT.

The J gene is TRBJ2-7, the V gene TRBV11-2; TRBD1 matches at 7 bases. Germline CDR1 SGHAT, CDR2 FQNNGV. J gave up 6 bases and V 5 bases, and 4 bases lay outside the gene matches. The CDR3 loop spans 12 amino acids. CDR3 DNA sequence: TGTGCCAGCAGCCGGGGACAGAGCGAGCAGTACTTC. Encoded protein: CASSRGQSEQYF.

The chain employs TRBV5-5 and TRBJ2-5; 8 bases match TRBD2. This CDR3 region has 15 residues. In germline, CDR1 is SGHKS, CDR2 YYEKEE (reference sequence). Trimming removed 2 bases from V and 1 base from J; junction bases left unmatched: 4. As DNA, the CDR3 is TGTGCCAGCAGCTTAGCGGGGGCAGTCCAAGAGACCCAGTACTTC. This gives the protein CASSLAGAVQETQYF.

A single count supports this clone. J is TRBJ1-2 and V is TRBV7-8; 9 bases are shared with TRBD1. Germline V lookup: CDR1 SGHVS, CDR2 FQNEAQ. The ends lost 5 bases at V and 4 bases at J; junction bases unmatched: 5. The CDR3 extends over 14 amino acids. The CDR3 DNA reads as TGTGCCAGCAGCCTGACAGGGGGAGTCTATGGCTACACCTTC. Translated, it gives CASSLTGGVYGYTF.